This T cell receptor (beta chain) appears in the sequencing data of a study of blood T cell repertoires in COVID-19. Study information: Samples of COVID-19 (acute and convalescent) were obtained from the United States, Italy and Spain.

Per germline, CDR1 MNHEY and CDR2 SMNVEV (reference sequence). CDR3 length: 16 amino acids. V shed 3 bases and J 6 bases; nucleotides not matched to a gene: 10. The authors' processing: The assay estimated nucleated cells by amplifying reference gene primers. Profiled with immunoSEQ multiplex PCR; TCRdb holds only in-frame clones, not every one. V, J and clone size reflect that table, while D and trimming were determined from the DNA. The repertoire holds more than 40,000 clones, with more than 75% as singletons. The sequence was collected from a human donor with acute or convalescent COVID-19. The donor label of this sample is uncertain. Sequenced input: peripheral blood. The V gene is TRBV27, the J gene TRBJ2-1, with 8 positions matching TRBD2. The CDR3 DNA sequence: TGTGCCAGCAGTTTTGCCGGGACTAGTGTGGTCAATGAGCAGTTCTTC. It specifies CASSFAGTSVVNEQFF.